This TCR beta chain was observed in a study of T-cell reconstitution after alpha-beta-depleted transplantation in children. As it was prepared, the TCRbeta library received unique molecular identifiers. TCRdb passed the PCR reads through MiXCR, listing each CDR3 protein once. The table includes around 530,000 distinct CDR3 sequences, approximately 32% detected once. Deletions cut 10 bases from V and 4 bases from J, with 25 bases between. This CDR3 has 16 amino acids. CDR1 is MNHEY and CDR2 is SMNVEV in the germline V gene (reference sequence). The sequencing used PBMCs from the stem cell graft donor, collected from the stem cell graft. The source of this sequence is a human donor who donated a stem cell graft to a child with aplastic anemia. This chain joins TRBV27 and TRBJ1-1; D not certain. The CDR3 region is CATSRGTRHFRTEAFF. The CDR3, as DNA: TGTGCCACCTCTCGGGGTACCAGGCACTTTCGCACTGAAGCTTTCTTT.